The sequence of this T cell receptor beta chain was determined in a study of T-cell reconstitution after alpha-beta-depleted transplantation in children (dated by TCRdb to about 2016). Study-wide context: Using TCR repertoire profiling, the study followed T-cell immune reconstitution in a quantitative way in children after TCRalphabeta/CD19-depleted allogeneic hematopoietic cell transplantation. Findings and caveats that apply to the study as a whole: The apparently early recovery of alphabetaT-cell counts about two months after transplant reportedly depended on only several hundred rapidly expanded clones that came from non-depleted graft cells. In some patients, the high TCRbeta diversity seen at day 60 was put down to recipient T cells and intrathymic progenitors that had survived conditioning. Over the following months the frequencies of hyperexpanded clones went down, and after one year T-cell counts and TCRbeta diversity were mostly credited to newly produced T cells.

This clonotype was seen at least ten times. Its antigen is not yet known. Per-base qualities were not stored, and no clone one base away is much larger. Libraries came from PCR. Instrument used: Illumina HiSeq 2500. Molecular barcoding was employed in the preparation of TCR libraries, with unique molecular identifiers being used to normalize TCRbeta repertoire quantification. Using fastp at Q25 and MiXCR, TCRdb reprocessed the public reads and kept productive beta chains. Each entry is one CDR3 protein sequence, shown with its most common DNA and genes. The sample table lists 120,000 to 150,000 distinct CDR3 sequences, more than 8% of them with a count of one. Together, the top ten hold 15% to 20% of the sample. The CDR3, cysteine through phenylalanine, is 16 amino acids long. Of all the DNA, just the CDR3 is kept, 48 bases in frame from base 1. Germline trimming: 5 bases from V, 2 bases from J; junction bases outside gene matches: 9. CDR1 and CDR2 are drawn from the germline V gene: SGHVS, FQNEAQ.

In light of the paper, this sample's treatment or condition label describes: allogeneic hematopoietic cell transplantation with graft depleted of TCRalphabeta T cells and CD19 B cells. Transplant recipients were children who received TCRalphabeta/CD19-depleted allogeneic hematopoietic cell grafts. Recombination connected TRBV7-8 to TRBJ2-3; 8 bases in the junction line up with TRBD2. The input for sequencing was PBMCs, mostly from graft donor cells, taken 180 days after TCRalphabeta/CD19-depleted stem cell transplant. The sequence derives from a female patient aged 2-9 years who had a stem cell transplant for congenital amegakaryocytic thrombocytopenia, so the T cells may come from the graft donor. The CDR3 corresponds to CASSRGVAGYTDTQYF. Here is the DNA: TGTGCCAGCAGCCGAGGGGTAGCGGGGTACACAGATACGCAGTATTTT. The full variable domain, completed from the reference TRBV7-8 and TRBJ2-3 proteins outside the CDR3, reads GAGVSQSPRYKVAKRGQDVALRCDPISGHVSLFWYQQALGQGPEFLTYFQNEAQLDKSGLPSDRFFAERPEGSVSTLKIQRTQQEDSAVYLCASSRGVAGYTDTQYFGPGTRLTVL.